These 21 T cell receptor beta chains originate from one sample sequenced in a study of spatial heterogeneity in lung cancer. As for time point: sample taken at primary tumor resection. The sequenced material consisted of unsorted whole RNA from tumor, nontumor lung or frozen PBMC. MiXCR, applied by TCRdb to the 5' RACE reads, yields one record per CDR3 protein. The data hold around 75,000 distinct CDR3 sequences, with less than 15% observed a single time. The material was PBMCs, obtained at surgery. The origin of the receptors is a male donor with early-stage non-small cell lung cancer.

Only a few counts were recorded for this clonotype. The V gene is TRBV20-1, the J gene TRBJ1-1; TRBD1 might be the D (5 bases). Between the trimmed V and J ends, which lost 6 bases and 0 bases, there was a span of 11 bases. The CDR3 is 13 amino acids. The germline gives CDR1 DFQATT, CDR2 SNEGSKA (reference sequence). The CDR3 loop is CSAQQVMNTEAFF. CDR3 DNA sequence: TGCAGTGCCCAACAGGTGATGAACACTGAAGCTTTCTTT.

This clonotype was picked up many times. The chain employs TRBV5-1 and TRBJ2-1; TRBD2 matches at 12 bases. The CDR3 has 16 amino acids. With V trimmed by 0 bases and J by 5 bases, 3 bases remained unmatched. The germline gives CDR1 SGHRS, CDR2 YFSETQ. The CDR3 DNA sequence: TGCGCCAGCAGCTTGGGACGACTAGCGGGAGACAATGAGCAGTTCTTC. This codes for CASSLGRLAGDNEQFF.

To note about this clonotype: A single base separates this from a much larger clone, so it may be a read error. This chain joins TRBV29-1 and TRBJ2-1; D is uncertain. CDR3 size: 12 residues. CDR1 is SQVTM, CDR2 ANQGSEA, per germline. V was clipped by 1 base and J by 6 bases, with 7 bases between them. For the CDR3, the DNA is TGCAGCGTTGAAGTTGCTAGCAATGAGCAGTTCTTC. Encoded protein: CSVEVASNEQFF.

The table lists this clonotype with a few counts. The J gene is TRBJ2-3, the V gene TRBV5-1; perhaps TRBD1 as D (7 bases). V lost 4 bases and J 6 bases, leaving 15 bases between the germline ends. Looked up from germline, CDR1 is SGHRS and CDR2 is YFSETQ. CDR3 length: 14 residues. CDR3 DNA sequence: TGCGCCAGCAGCCGCCAGGGGGGTGTGGATACGCAGTATTTT. It translates to CASSRQGGVDTQYF.

The chain uses TRBV5-1 and TRBJ1-1; D uncertain. The CDR3 runs to 16 residues. CDR1 and CDR2 (germline): SGHRS, YFSETQ. V lost 0 bases to trimming and J lost 0 bases, with 12 bases between them. The CDR3 protein is CASSLDPRNMNTEAFF. CDR3 bases: TGCGCCAGCAGCTTGGATCCCAGAAATATGAACACTGAAGCTTTCTTT.

There are many counts of this clonotype. The chain combines TRBV3-1 with TRBJ1-1; 10 nucleotides agree with TRBD1. V dropped 4 bases and J dropped 7; count of bases not matched to a gene: 6. The V gene's germline CDR1 is LGHDT and CDR2 YNNKEL (reference sequence). This CDR3 contains 14 residues. This chain's CDR3 is CASSPRDRGGEAFF. The CDR3 bases are TGTGCCAGCAGCCCCCGGGACAGGGGAGGTGAAGCTTTCTTT.

This clonotype was seen repeatedly, ten times or more. The chain recombines TRBV6-1 with TRBJ1-1; D unresolved. This CDR3 is built from 12 residues. The V end was cut by 6 bases, the J end by 1 base, with 6 bases between. In germline, CDR1 is MNHNS, CDR2 SASEGT. As DNA, the CDR3 is TGTGCCAGCAGGCGCACGAACACTGAAGCTTTCTTT. Protein: CASRRTNTEAFF.

This clonotype was counted between two and nine times. The chain recombines TRBV6-2 or TRBV6-3 with TRBJ1-5; 7 bases line up with TRBD1. Trimming took 6 bases from V and 5 from J; bases not matched to a gene: 10. Germline V gene sequence: CDR1 MNHEY, CDR2 SVGEGT. The length of the CDR3 is 15 residues. The CDR3 loop is CASRPTGISHQPQHF. The CDR3 DNA reads as TGTGCCAGCAGGCCGACAGGGATCAGCCATCAGCCCCAGCATTTT.

This clonotype came up a few times. This chain links TRBV5-1 with TRBJ2-2; a weak D match, TRBD1 (5 bases). V dropped 0 bases and J dropped 1 base, with 7 bases sitting between them. This CDR3 is 15 amino acids long. In germline, CDR1 is SGHRS, CDR2 YFSETQ. The CDR3 loop is CASSLVQGNTGELFF. In nucleotides, the CDR3 is TGCGCCAGCAGCTTGGTGCAGGGGAACACCGGGGAGCTGTTTTTT.

This chain links TRBV6-1 with TRBJ2-3; 10 nucleotides agree with TRBD2. V shed 3 bases and J 3 bases; nucleotides not matched to a gene: 6. The CDR3 totals 16 residues. Per the germline V gene, CDR1 is MNHNS and CDR2 is SASEGT. CDR3 DNA sequence: TGTGCCAGCAGTGACGCTAGCGGGAGCGGGACAGATACGCAGTATTTT. It encodes CASSDASGSGTDTQYF.

This clonotype has a handful of counts. CDR3 DNA sequence: TGTGCCAGCAGCCCAACAGGGGGCAGGCTCAGTGAGCAGTTCTTC. As protein: CASSPTGGRLSEQFF. The chain has TRBV6-5 and TRBJ2-1; 9 nucleotides match TRBD1. Germline values: CDR1 MNHEY, CDR2 SVGAGI. V lost 6 bases to trimming and J lost 9 bases; unmatched junction nucleotides: 12. There are 15 residues in the CDR3.

This clonotype was found many times. This sequence joins TRBV28 and TRBJ2-7; maybe TRBD2 (6 bases). The CDR3 runs to 14 residues. V dropped 5 bases and J dropped 2 bases, with 13 bases sitting between them. Germline V gene data show CDR1 as MDHEN and CDR2 as SYDVKM. The CDR3 spells CASSLTGAPYEQYF. DNA for the CDR3: TGTGCCAGCAGTCTGACGGGAGCACCCTACGAGCAGTACTTC.

The chain has TRBV18 and TRBJ2-1; TRBD2 agrees at 8 bases. Germline trimming cut 9 bases from V and 8 bases from J; bases unmatched to any gene: 15. Germline assignment: CDR1 KGHSH and CDR2 LQKENI. This CDR3 comprises 15 residues. The CDR3 loop reads CASRFLLAGGHEQFF. In DNA, the CDR3 is TGTGCCAGTCGATTCCTTCTAGCGGGCGGCCATGAGCAGTTCTTC.

J is TRBJ2-7 and V is TRBV10-3, with 11 bases identical to TRBD1. The V and J ends lost 11 bases and 5 bases, in that order; junction bases with no gene match: 5. CDR3 size: 12 residues. Germline-derived CDR1 and CDR2 are ENHRY and SYGVKD. The CDR3 region has the DNA TGTGCCGCCCGGGACAGGGGGAACGAGCAGTACTTC. It yields the protein CAARDRGNEQYF.

This clonotype appeared a single time. This may be a read error: a much more frequent sequence differs by one nucleotide. This likely comes from a read error, as the CDR3 has no conserved phenylalanine or tryptophan at its end. The CDR3 protein is CSLTGRGEQYY. The CDR3, as DNA: TGCAGCCTGACAGGGCGGGGCGAGCAGTACTAC. The chain has TRBV20-1 and TRBJ2-7; maybe TRBD1 (7 bases). Germline assignment: CDR1 DFQATT and CDR2 SNEGSKA (reference sequence). This CDR3 has 11 residues.

The chain recombines TRBV5-5 with TRBJ1-5; perhaps TRBD1 as D (5 bases). Germline CDR1 is SGHKS and CDR2 is YYEKEE (reference sequence). This CDR3 contains 15 residues. V was clipped by 2 bases and J by 4 bases, with 13 bases between them. CDR3 protein: CASSLSTVGNQPQHF. The CDR3 bases are TGTGCCAGCAGCTTATCGACAGTGGGGAATCAGCCCCAGCATTTT.

This chain uses TRBV7-9 with TRBJ2-3; a weak D match, TRBD2 (6 bases). The germline V and J ends were trimmed by 2 bases and 0 bases, with 6 bases remaining between them. This CDR3 comprises 14 residues. Germline loops: CDR1 SEHNR, CDR2 FQNEAQ (reference sequence). This CDR3 reads CASSLRESTDTQYF. CDR3 in DNA: TGTGCCAGCAGCTTACGGGAGAGCACAGATACGCAGTATTTT.

Only a few counts were recorded for this clonotype. CDR3 residues: CASSGTGFQPQHF. In DNA form, the CDR3 reads TGTGCCAGCAGTGGGACAGGTTTTCAGCCCCAGCATTTT. The rearrangement uses TRBV6-1 and TRBJ1-5; 7 nucleotides align to TRBD1. Germline assignment: CDR1 MNHNS and CDR2 SASEGT. This CDR3 comprises 13 residues. Trimming cost V 4 bases and J 6 bases; bases outside gene matches: 3.

The V and J genes are TRBV6-5 and TRBJ1-2; 7 bases line up with TRBD1. The germline V gene has CDR1 MNHEY and CDR2 SVGAGI. Trimming at V came to 4 bases and at J to 9 bases, leaving 11 bases not matched to a gene. This CDR3 region has 14 residues. CDR3 region: CASSSGGQIVRYTF. Here the CDR3 DNA reads TGTGCCAGCAGTTCAGGGGGACAAATTGTCCGCTACACCTTC.

To note about this clonotype: An end of the junction does not agree with germline; a read error may underlie this. The V and J genes are TRBV12-3 or TRBV12-4 and TRBJ1-5; no reliable D call. The CDR3 length is 18 residues. The CDR3 reads CARSYTPRHISPNQPQHF. The CDR3 nucleotides are TGTGCCCGCAGCTACACTCCCCGGCACATTAGTCCCAATCAGCCCCAGCATTTT.

This clonotype occurred a few times. The CDR3 here is CASSGRTVDQPQHF. The CDR3 bases are TGTGCCAGCAGTGGCCGGACAGTAGATCAGCCCCAGCATTTT. The genes are TRBV2 and TRBJ1-5; a weak D match, TRBD1 (6 bases). The CDR3 spans 14 residues. Germline V gene lookup returns CDR1 SNHLY and CDR2 FYNNEI. Trimming pared 4 bases from V and 5 bases from J, leaving 12 bases between.